This is a list of T cell receptor beta chains from one sample in a study of human T cells and chemical hapten exposure. MiXCR, applied by TCRdb to the 5' RACE reads, yields one record per CDR3 protein. The table shows 110,000 to 150,000 distinct CDR3 sequences, with 3.5% to 5% occurring only once. These TCRs come from a female donor in good health. Both conserved end residues are part of each CDR3. The order of the fields is clone size, V gene, J gene, D gene, CDR3 protein, CDR3 DNA. A D gene is named only where the DNA matches it firmly. Expanded clones are given a class, and other clones once, few, many or no size at all.

many,TRBV9,TRBJ2-1,NA,CASSNSTSKDNEQFF,TGTGCCAGCAGCAACTCGACAAGTAAGGACAATGAGCAGTTCTTC
NA,TRBV2,TRBJ2-1,NA,CASSVGPTSYNEQFF,TGTGCCAGCAGTGTTGGACCCACCTCCTACAATGAGCAGTTCTTC
many,TRBV6-5,TRBJ2-6,NA,CASSPLTISGANVLTF,TGTGCCAGCAGTCCTCTAACTATCTCTGGGGCCAACGTCCTGACTTTC
NA,TRBV5-1,TRBJ2-3,NA,CASSLFGGLADTQYF,TGCGCCAGCAGCTTGTTTGGGGGCTTGGCAGATACGCAGTATTTT
many,TRBV27,TRBJ1-2,NA,CASSLGGSPNYGYTF,TGTGCCAGCAGTTTAGGTGGATCGCCTAACTATGGCTACACCTTC
many,TRBV7-9,TRBJ2-6,NA,CASSFLKARSSGSGANVLTF,TGTGCCAGCAGCTTTCTTAAGGCCCGTAGCTCGGGCTCTGGGGCCAACGTCCTGACTTTC
many,TRBV5-5,TRBJ1-5,NA,CASSFGYGNQPQHF,TGTGCCAGCAGCTTTGGGTACGGCAATCAGCCCCAGCATTTT
few,TRBV3-1,TRBJ1-3,NA,CASSEKQTSGNTIYF,TGTGCCAGCAGCGAGAAGCAGACAAGTGGAAACACCATATATTTT
many,TRBV27,TRBJ2-7,NA,CASSLGTSYEQYF,TGTGCCAGCAGTCTCGGCACCTCCTACGAGCAGTACTTC
NA,TRBV6-6,TRBJ1-2,NA,CASSYPNGIPNYGDTF,TGTGCCAGCAGTTACCCGAACGGTATACCTAACTATGGCGACACCTTC
many,TRBV7-2,TRBJ2-3,TRBD2,CASFSYGGAADTQYF,TGTGCCAGTTTCAGTTACGGGGGGGCCGCAGATACGCAGTATTTT
NA,TRBV9,TRBJ2-7,TRBD2,CASSVTSGGLYEQYF,TGTGCCAGCAGCGTAACTAGCGGGGGGTTGTACGAGCAGTACTTC
many,TRBV5-4,TRBJ2-3,NA,CASTPGAISTDTQYF,TGTGCCAGCACCCCAGGGGCAATTAGCACAGATACGCAGTATTTT
few,TRBV9,TRBJ2-1,NA,CASSVQGNEQFF,TGTGCCAGCAGCGTTCAGGGAAATGAGCAGTTCTTC
many,TRBV7-2,TRBJ2-3,TRBD2,CASSPFSGGALEDTQYF,TGTGCCAGCAGCCCGTTTAGCGGGGGGGCCTTGGAAGATACGCAGTATTTT
few,TRBV7-2,TRBJ2-7,NA,CASSSEGGYSYEQYF,TGTGCCAGCAGCTCCGAAGGAGGGTACAGCTACGAGCAGTACTTC
many,TRBV7-6,TRBJ1-4,NA,CASSLPNEKLFF,TGTGCCAGCAGCTTGCCGAATGAAAAACTGTTTTTT
few,TRBV7-2,TRBJ1-1,NA,CASSRETVGTEAFF,TGTGCCAGCAGCCGAGAGACAGTAGGCACTGAAGCTTTCTTT
many,TRBV5-1,TRBJ2-2,NA,CASSPRWAGELFF,TGCGCCAGCAGCCCGAGGTGGGCCGGGGAGCTGTTTTTT
many,TRBV5-1,TRBJ1-2,NA,CASSLMGGRDYGYTF,TGCGCCAGCAGCTTGATGGGGGGGCGCGACTATGGCTACACCTTC
many,TRBV19,TRBJ2-2,NA,CASSPSAGITGELFF,TGTGCCAGTAGTCCCTCGGCGGGGATCACCGGGGAGCTGTTTTTT
many,TRBV6-6,TRBJ2-7,NA,CASSWNRDPYEQYF,TGTGCCAGCAGCTGGAACAGGGACCCCTACGAGCAGTACTTC
many,TRBV5-1,TRBJ2-5,TRBD2,CASSYYSGGARETQYF,TGCGCCAGCAGCTACTATAGCGGGGGGGCTCGAGAGACCCAGTACTTC
many,TRBV20-1,TRBJ2-6,TRBD1,CSARDRGSSGANVLTF,TGCAGTGCTAGGGACAGGGGAAGCTCTGGGGCCAACGTCCTGACTTTC
many,TRBV7-9,TRBJ2-7,NA,CASSRRGRDYEQYF,TGTGCCAGCAGCCGCCGGGGCAGGGACTACGAGCAGTACTTC
many,TRBV5-8,TRBJ2-7,NA,CASSQRWEQYF,TGTGCCAGCAGCCAAAGATGGGAGCAGTACTTC
many,TRBV6-5,TRBJ2-5,TRBD1,CASRMGQRQETQYF,TGTGCCAGCAGAATGGGACAGCGACAAGAGACCCAGTACTTC
many,TRBV2,TRBJ2-3,TRBD2,CASSDVVAGFTDTQYF,TGTGCCAGCAGTGACGTGGTAGCGGGTTTCACAGATACGCAGTATTTT
many,TRBV12-3/TRBV12-4,TRBJ1-6,NA,CASRQQRPYNSPLHF,TGTGCCAGCAGACAACAGAGGCCCTATAATTCACCCCTCCACTTT
NA,TRBV12-3/TRBV12-4,TRBJ2-1,NA,CASRGDEQFF,TGTGCCAGCCGCGGGGATGAGCAGTTCTTC
many,TRBV6-6,TRBJ1-2,NA,CASSPTRAYGYTF,TGTGCCAGCAGCCCCACGAGGGCCTATGGCTACACCTTC
NA,TRBV12-3/TRBV12-4,TRBJ1-1,NA,CASSLASGRWRTEAFF,TGTGCCAGCAGTTTAGCGTCAGGGCGGTGGAGGACTGAAGCTTTCTTT
many,TRBV29-1,TRBJ2-2,NA,CSVLTVNTGELFF,TGCAGCGTTTTGACAGTAAACACCGGGGAGCTGTTTTTT
many,TRBV30,TRBJ1-3,TRBD1,CAWSAGGYPGNTIYF,TGTGCCTGGAGCGCAGGGGGCTATCCTGGAAACACCATATATTTT
NA,TRBV15,TRBJ2-2,TRBD2,CATSRKRGPGELFF,TGTGCCACCAGCAGAAAGCGGGGACCCGGGGAGCTGTTTTTT
many,TRBV6-2/TRBV6-3,TRBJ2-1,TRBD1,CASRPLGQGFVNEQFF,TGTGCCAGCAGGCCTCTAGGACAGGGTTTTGTTAATGAGCAGTTCTTC
many,TRBV11-2,TRBJ2-5,NA,CASSPTSAETQYF,TGTGCCAGCAGCCCAACATCGGCAGAGACCCAGTACTTC
many,TRBV7-2,TRBJ2-1,NA,CASSPNSGSYNEQFF,TGTGCCAGCAGCCCCAATAGCGGTTCCTACAATGAGCAGTTCTTC
few,TRBV6-2/TRBV6-3,TRBJ2-7,TRBD1,CASSKTGDPVYEQYF,TGTGCCAGCAGCAAGACAGGGGACCCCGTCTACGAGCAGTACTTC
many,TRBV9,TRBJ1-2,NA,CASSAGQGTYGYTF,TGTGCCAGCAGCGCGGGCCAGGGAACGTATGGCTACACCTTC
few,TRBV5-1,TRBJ1-5,NA,CASSFVVAGVLRNQPQHF,TGCGCCAGCAGCTTTGTTGTAGCTGGGGTGTTACGCAATCAGCCCCAGCATTTT
many,TRBV7-7,TRBJ2-1,NA,CASSPLGGKNEQFF,TGTGCCAGCAGCCCCTTGGGGGGAAAAAATGAGCAGTTCTTC
NA,TRBV25-1,TRBJ1-1,NA,CASSPLTEAFF,TGTGCCAGCAGTCCTCTCACTGAAGCTTTCTTT
many,TRBV7-6,TRBJ2-7,TRBD1,CASSTIRDRVFYEQYF,TGTGCCAGCAGCACGATCCGGGACAGGGTTTTCTACGAGCAGTACTTC
many,TRBV29-1,TRBJ1-1,NA,CSVRYQGLTRDTEAFF,TGCAGCGTCCGATACCAGGGTCTAACTCGGGACACTGAAGCTTTCTTT
many,TRBV15,TRBJ1-2,NA,CATSRARGGSPRDGYTF,TGTGCCACCAGCAGAGCCCGAGGGGGGTCCCCCCGAGATGGCTACACCTTC
few,TRBV10-2,TRBJ1-5,NA,CASMEGVYSNQPQHF,TGCGCCAGCATGGAGGGGGTTTATAGCAATCAGCCCCAGCATTTT
many,TRBV2,TRBJ1-3,NA,CASWSGGSSGNTIYF,TGTGCCAGCTGGAGTGGGGGTTCGTCTGGAAACACCATATATTTT
many,TRBV20-1,TRBJ1-6,NA,CSANPLGTYNSPLHF,TGCAGTGCTAACCCATTAGGGACCTATAATTCACCCCTCCACTTT
many,TRBV29-1,TRBJ2-3,TRBD2,CSVFSGGGFSDTQYF,TGCAGCGTTTTTAGCGGGGGGGGATTCTCAGATACGCAGTATTTT
many,TRBV2,TRBJ2-7,TRBD1,CASRRDRIASYEQYF,TGTGCCAGCAGGAGGGACAGGATTGCATCCTACGAGCAGTACTTC
NA,TRBV20-1,TRBJ2-5,NA,CSARRVGGETQYF,TGCAGTGCTAGAAGGGTGGGCGGGGAGACCCAGTACTTC
many,TRBV25-1,TRBJ1-1,TRBD1,CASSRRSGGPDTEAFF,TGTGCCAGCAGTCGGAGATCAGGGGGCCCCGACACTGAAGCTTTCTTT
many,TRBV7-2,TRBJ2-7,NA,CASRGAEYEQYF,TGTGCCAGCCGAGGGGCGGAATACGAGCAGTACTTC